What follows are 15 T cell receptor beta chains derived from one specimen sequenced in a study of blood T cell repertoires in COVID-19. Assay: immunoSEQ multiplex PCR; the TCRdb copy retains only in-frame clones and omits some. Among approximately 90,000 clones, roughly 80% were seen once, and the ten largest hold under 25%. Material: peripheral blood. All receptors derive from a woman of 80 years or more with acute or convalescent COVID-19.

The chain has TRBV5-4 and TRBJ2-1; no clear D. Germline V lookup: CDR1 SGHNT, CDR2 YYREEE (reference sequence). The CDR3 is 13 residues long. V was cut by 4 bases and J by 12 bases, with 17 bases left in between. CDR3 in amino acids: CASSPETGVGQFF. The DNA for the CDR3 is TGTGCCAGCAGCCCAGAGACCGGAGTAGGGCAGTTCTTC.

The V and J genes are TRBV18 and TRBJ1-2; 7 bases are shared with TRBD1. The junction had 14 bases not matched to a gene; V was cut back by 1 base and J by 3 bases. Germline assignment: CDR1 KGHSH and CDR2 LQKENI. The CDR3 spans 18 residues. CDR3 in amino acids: CASSPLVSGGAGDYGYTF. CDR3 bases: TGTGCCAGCTCACCACTCGTGTCAGGGGGAGCGGGTGACTATGGCTACACCTTC. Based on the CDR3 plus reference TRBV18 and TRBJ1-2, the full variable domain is NAGVMQNPRHLVRRRGQEARLRCSPMKGHSHVYWYRQLPEEGLKFMVYLQKENIIDESGMPKERFSAEFPKEGPSILRIQQVVRGDSAAYFCASSPLVSGGAGDYGYTFGSGTRLTVV.

CDR3 coding DNA: TGTGCCACCAGCGGGCGAACAGGGGGCACTGAAGCTTTCTTT. Translation: CATSGRTGGTEAFF. The rearrangement uses TRBV15 and TRBJ1-1; 8 bases are shared with TRBD1. This CDR3 spans 14 amino acids. Germline lookup yields CDR1 LNHNV and CDR2 YYDKDF (reference sequence). V lost 5 bases to trimming and J lost 4 bases; unmatched junction nucleotides: 6. Drawing the rest from reference TRBV15 and TRBJ1-1, the complete variable domain is DAMVIQNPRYQVTQFGKPVTLSCSQTLNHNVMYWYQQKSSQAPKLLFHYYDKDFNNEADTPDNFQSRRPNTSFCFLDIRSPGLGDTAMYLCATSGRTGGTEAFFGQGTRLTVV.

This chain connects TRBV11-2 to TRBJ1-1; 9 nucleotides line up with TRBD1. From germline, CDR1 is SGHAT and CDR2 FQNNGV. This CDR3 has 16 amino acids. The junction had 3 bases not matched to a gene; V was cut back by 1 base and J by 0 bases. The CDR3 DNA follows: TGTGCCAGCAGCTTAGGGACAGGGGTCATGAACACTGAAGCTTTCTTT. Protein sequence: CASSLGTGVMNTEAFF. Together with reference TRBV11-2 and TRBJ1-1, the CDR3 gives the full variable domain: EAGVAQSPRYKIIEKRQSVAFWCNPISGHATLYWYQQILGQGPKLLIQFQNNGVVDDSQLPKDRFSAERLKGVDSTLKIQPAKLEDSAVYLCASSLGTGVMNTEAFFGQGTRLTVV.

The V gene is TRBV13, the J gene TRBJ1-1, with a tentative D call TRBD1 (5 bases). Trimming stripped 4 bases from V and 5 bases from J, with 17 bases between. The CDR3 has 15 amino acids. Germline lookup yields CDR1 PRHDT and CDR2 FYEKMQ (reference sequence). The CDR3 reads CASSSPQGRWTEAFF. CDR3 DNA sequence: TGTGCCAGCAGCTCACCGCAGGGAAGGTGGACTGAAGCTTTCTTT.

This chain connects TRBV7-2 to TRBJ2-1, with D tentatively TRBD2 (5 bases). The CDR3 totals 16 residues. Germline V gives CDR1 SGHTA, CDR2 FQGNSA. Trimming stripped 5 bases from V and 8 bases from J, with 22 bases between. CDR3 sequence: CASSRGYRHANYEQFF. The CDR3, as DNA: TGTGCCAGCAGCCGCGGGTACCGACACGCAAATTATGAGCAGTTCTTC.

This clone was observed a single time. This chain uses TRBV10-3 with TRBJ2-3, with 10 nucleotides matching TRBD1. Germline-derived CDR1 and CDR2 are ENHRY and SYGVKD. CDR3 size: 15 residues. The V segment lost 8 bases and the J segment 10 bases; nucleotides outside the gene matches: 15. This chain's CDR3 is CAIGKGTGDHWPQYF. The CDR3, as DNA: TGTGCCATCGGTAAAGGGACAGGGGATCATTGGCCGCAGTATTTT.

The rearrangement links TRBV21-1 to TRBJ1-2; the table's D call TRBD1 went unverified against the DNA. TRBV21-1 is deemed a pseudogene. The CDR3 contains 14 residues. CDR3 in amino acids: CASSKENRGGGYTF. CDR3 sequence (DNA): TGTGCCAGCAGCAAAGAGAACAGGGGGGGAGGCTACACCTTC.

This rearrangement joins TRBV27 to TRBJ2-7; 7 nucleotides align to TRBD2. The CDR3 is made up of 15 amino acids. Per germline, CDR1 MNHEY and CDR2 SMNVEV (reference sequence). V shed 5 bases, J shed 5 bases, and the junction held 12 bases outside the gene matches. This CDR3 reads CASSRPGEGRDEQYF. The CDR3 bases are TGTGCCAGCAGTCGCCCGGGGGAGGGTAGGGACGAGCAGTACTTC.

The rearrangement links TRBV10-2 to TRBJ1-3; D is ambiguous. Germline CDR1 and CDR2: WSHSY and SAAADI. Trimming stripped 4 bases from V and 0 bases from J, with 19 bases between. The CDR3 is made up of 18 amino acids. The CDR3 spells CASSGVYSLSSSGNTIYF. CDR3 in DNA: TGCGCCAGCAGTGGGGTCTACAGCTTATCGAGCTCTGGAAACACCATATATTTT.

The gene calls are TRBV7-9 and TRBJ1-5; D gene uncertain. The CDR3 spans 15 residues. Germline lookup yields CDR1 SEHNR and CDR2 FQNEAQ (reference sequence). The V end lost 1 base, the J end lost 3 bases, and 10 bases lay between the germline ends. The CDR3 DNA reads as TGTGCCAGCAGCTTAGAGGGAGGGTCCAATCAGCCCCAGCATTTT. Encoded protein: CASSLEGGSNQPQHF.

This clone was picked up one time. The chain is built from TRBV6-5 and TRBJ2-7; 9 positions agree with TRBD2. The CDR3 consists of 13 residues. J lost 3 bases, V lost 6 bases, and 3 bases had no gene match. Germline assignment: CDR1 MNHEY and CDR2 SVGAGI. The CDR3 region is CASRSSGVYEQYF. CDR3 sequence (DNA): TGTGCCAGCAGATCTAGCGGGGTCTACGAGCAGTACTTC.

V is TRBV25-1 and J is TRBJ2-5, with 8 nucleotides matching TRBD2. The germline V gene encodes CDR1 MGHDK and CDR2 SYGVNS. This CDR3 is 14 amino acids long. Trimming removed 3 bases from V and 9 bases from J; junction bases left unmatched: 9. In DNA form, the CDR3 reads TGTGCCAGCAGTGACCCGGGAGGGGTTCAAGCCCAGTACTTC. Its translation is CASSDPGGVQAQYF. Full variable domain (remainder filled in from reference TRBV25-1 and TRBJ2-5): EADIYQTPRYLVIGTGKKITLECSQTMGHDKMYWYQQDPGMELHLIHYSYGVNSTEKGDLSSESTVSRIRTEHFPLTLESARPSHTSQYLCASSDPGGVQAQYFGPGTRLLVL.

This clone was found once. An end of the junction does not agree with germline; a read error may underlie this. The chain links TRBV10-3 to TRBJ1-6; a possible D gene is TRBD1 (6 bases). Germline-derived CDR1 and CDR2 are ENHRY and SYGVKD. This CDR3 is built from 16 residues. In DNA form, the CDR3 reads TGTGCCACCAGTGATGGTAGGGGGACCGCCTGGGGACCCCTCCACTTT. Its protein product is CATSDGRGTAWGPLHF.

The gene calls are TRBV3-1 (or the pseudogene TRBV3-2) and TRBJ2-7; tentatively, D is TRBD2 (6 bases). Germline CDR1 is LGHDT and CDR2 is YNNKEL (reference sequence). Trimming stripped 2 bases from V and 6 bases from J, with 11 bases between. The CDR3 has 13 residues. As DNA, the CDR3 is TGTGCCAGCAGCCAAACTCAGGGAGGCGAGCAGTACTTC. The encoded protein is CASSQTQGGEQYF.